The TCR beta chain described here comes from a study of human versus mouse CDR3 diversity and MHC coevolution. Cells were CD45RO-negative CD62L-positive naive CD4 T cells sorted from PBMCs. CDR3 size: 15 residues. The germline gives CDR1 LNHDA, CDR2 SQIVND (reference sequence). The ends were cut back, 8 bases at V and 4 bases at J, with 17 bases in the middle. Here immunoSEQ multiplex PCR was the method, and the copy in TCRdb shows in-frame clones only, minus some. The sample carries about 73,000 clones, just under 95% recorded once. The receptor was isolated from a person between 25 and 70 years old in good health. The chain joins TRBV19 to TRBJ1-4; D remains ambiguous. Sequencing was performed on naive CD4+ T cells from blood. Subset denoted: CD45RO-negative CD62L-positive naive CD4 T cells. This CDR3 reads CASSRRTENNEKLFF. The CDR3 DNA follows: TGTGCCAGTTCTAGGAGGACCGAAAATAATGAAAAACTGTTTTTT.